The entry that follows covers one TCR beta chain sequence. Germline trimming cut 3 bases from V and 2 bases from J; bases unmatched to any gene: 9. This CDR3 has 16 amino acids. Only in-frame clones appear in the TCRdb table, and some are missing; sequencing was by immunoSEQ multiplex PCR. Found here are some 400,000 clones, around 86% of them singletons; the top ten hold about 2.9%. These data come from a study of blood T cell repertoires in COVID-19. As for the study in general: Material from acute and convalescent COVID-19 was sourced from the United States, Italy and Spain.

The gene calls are TRBV23-1 and TRBJ2-7; 8 nucleotides line up with TRBD1. TRBV23-1 is identified as an open reading frame with a role that is uncertain. The clonotype was recovered from a human donor in a cohort sampled during active COVID-19. Sequences were obtained from peripheral blood. The CDR3: CASSHAFGQGTYEQYF. The CDR3 DNA reads TGCGCCAGCAGTCACGCTTTCGGACAGGGTACCTACGAGCAGTACTTC.